This T cell receptor beta chain came from a study of T-cell memory formation after mild COVID-19. The CDR3 consists of 14 residues. The V gene lost 1 base and the J gene lost 3 bases, with 12 bases spanning the gap. Germline V gene data show CDR1 as SQVTM and CDR2 as ANQGSEA. There are many counts of this clonotype. TCRdb analysed the 5' RACE reads with MiXCR anew, one entry per CDR3 protein. This table has more than 100,000 distinct CDR3 sequences, approximately 17% appearing once. The rearrangement links TRBV29-1 to TRBJ1-1; D remains ambiguous. The origin of this receptor is a man between 18 and 35 years old who had mild COVID-19 (a few samples of this study predate the infection). Cell type and time point are not known. The source material was PBMCs or a T cell subset sorted from them (not recorded which). CDR3 residues: CSVEGMGWDTEAFF. The CDR3 DNA reads TGCAGCGTTGAAGGTATGGGATGGGACACTGAAGCTTTCTTT.